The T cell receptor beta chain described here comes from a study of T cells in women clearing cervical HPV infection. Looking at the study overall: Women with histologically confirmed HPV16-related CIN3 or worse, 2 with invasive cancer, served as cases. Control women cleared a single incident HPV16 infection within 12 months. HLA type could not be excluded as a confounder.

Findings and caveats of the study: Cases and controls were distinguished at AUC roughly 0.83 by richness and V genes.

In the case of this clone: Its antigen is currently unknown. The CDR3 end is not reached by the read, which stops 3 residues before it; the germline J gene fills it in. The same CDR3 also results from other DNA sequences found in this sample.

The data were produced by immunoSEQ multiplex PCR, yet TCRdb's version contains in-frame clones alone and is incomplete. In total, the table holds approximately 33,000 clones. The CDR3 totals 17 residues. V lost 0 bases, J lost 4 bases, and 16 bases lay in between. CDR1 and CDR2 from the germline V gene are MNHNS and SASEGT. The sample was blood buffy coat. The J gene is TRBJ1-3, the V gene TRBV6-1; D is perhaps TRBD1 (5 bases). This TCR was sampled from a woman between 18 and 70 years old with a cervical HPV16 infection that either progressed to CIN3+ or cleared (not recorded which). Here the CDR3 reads CASSEATFRGAGNTIYF. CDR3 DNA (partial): TGTGCCAGCAGTGAAGCTACTTTTCGAGGGGCCGGAAACACC.